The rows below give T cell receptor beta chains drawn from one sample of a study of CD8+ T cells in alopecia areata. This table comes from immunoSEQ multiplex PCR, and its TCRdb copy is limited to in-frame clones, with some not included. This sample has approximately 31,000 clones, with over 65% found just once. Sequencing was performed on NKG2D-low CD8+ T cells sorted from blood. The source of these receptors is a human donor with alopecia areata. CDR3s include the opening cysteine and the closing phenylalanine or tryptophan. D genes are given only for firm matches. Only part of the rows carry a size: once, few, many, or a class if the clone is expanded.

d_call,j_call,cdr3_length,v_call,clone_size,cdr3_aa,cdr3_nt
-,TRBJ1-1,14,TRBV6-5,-,CASSYSLRNTEAFF,TGTGCCAGCAGTTACTCGCTCAGGAACACTGAAGCTTTCTTT
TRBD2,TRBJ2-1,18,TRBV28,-,CASSLLRLAGRGGNEQFF,TGTGCCAGCAGTTTACTCAGACTAGCGGGCCGAGGGGGTAATGAGCAGTTCTTC
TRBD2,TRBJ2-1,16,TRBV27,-,CASSPELAGSYNEQFF,TGTGCCAGCAGTCCAGAACTAGCGGGCTCCTACAATGAGCAGTTCTTC
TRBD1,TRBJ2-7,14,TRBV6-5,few,CASSVGQDSYEQYF,TGTGCCAGCAGTGTCGGACAGGACTCCTACGAGCAGTACTTC
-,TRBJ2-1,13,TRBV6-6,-,CASSGHSYNEQFF,TGTGCCAGCAGTGGACACAGCTACAATGAGCAGTTCTTC
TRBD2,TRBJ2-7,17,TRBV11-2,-,CASSLGDSSGRAYEQYF,TGTGCCAGCAGCTTAGGAGACTCTAGCGGGAGGGCCTACGAGCAGTACTTC
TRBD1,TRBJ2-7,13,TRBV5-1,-,CASSDRGRNEQYF,TGCGCCAGCAGTGACAGGGGTCGAAACGAGCAGTACTTC
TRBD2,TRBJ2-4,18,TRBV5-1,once,CASSPRTSGGAAKNIQYF,TGCGCCAGCAGCCCTAGGACTAGCGGGGGGGCGGCCAAAAACATTCAGTACTTC
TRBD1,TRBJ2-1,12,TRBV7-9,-,CASSYRGDEQFF,TGTGCCAGCAGTTACAGGGGGGATGAGCAGTTCTTC
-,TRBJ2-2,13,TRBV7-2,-,CASTKSPTGELFF,TGTGCCAGCACCAAATCACCCACCGGGGAGCTGTTTTTT
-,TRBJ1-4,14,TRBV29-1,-,CSVEEAGFNEKLFF,TGCAGCGTTGAAGAGGCAGGTTTTAACGAAAAACTGTTTTTT
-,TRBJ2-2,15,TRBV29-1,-,CSVEDMEGDAGELFF,TGCAGCGTTGAAGATATGGAGGGGGACGCCGGGGAGCTGTTTTTT
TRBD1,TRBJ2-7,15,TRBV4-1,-,CASSQTGTGLYEQYF,TGCGCCAGCAGCCAGACCGGGACAGGGTTGTACGAGCAGTACTTC
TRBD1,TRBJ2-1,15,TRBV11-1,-,CASSLEGQPYNEQFF,TGTGCCAGCAGCTTAGAGGGACAGCCCTACAATGAGCAGTTCTTC
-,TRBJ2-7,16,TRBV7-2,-,CASSLEGRANSYEQYF,TGTGCCAGCAGCTTAGAAGGTCGTGCGAACTCCTACGAGCAGTACTTC
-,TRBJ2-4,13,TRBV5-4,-,CASRSVGKNIQYF,TGTGCCAGCCGCTCCGTCGGCAAAAACATTCAGTACTTC
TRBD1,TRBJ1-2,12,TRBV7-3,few,CASSDRGYGYTF,TGTGCCAGCAGTGACAGGGGTTATGGCTACACCTTC